The 6 T cell receptor beta chains in this list originate from one sample, sequenced in a study of vaccination effects on CD4 cells after COVID-19. TCRdb's table, derived via immunoSEQ multiplex PCR, lists solely in-frame clones and lacks some. The table has around 25,000 clones, approximately 73% seen once. The culture ran for approximately 11 days before CD4+ T cells were isolated. No antigen has been identified for these receptors. The starting material was CD4+ T cells from PBMCs cultured without peptide, obtained before COVID-19 vaccination. The receptors shown here come from a human donor who received a COVID-19 vaccine.

This clone was observed once. V and J are TRBV11-3 and TRBJ1-3; D call uncertain. The ends were cut back, 5 bases at V and 0 bases at J, with 8 bases in the middle. The CDR3 runs 14 residues. Germline V gene data show CDR1 as SGHNT and CDR2 as YENEEA. This CDR3 reads CASSAGFSGNTIYF. DNA for the CDR3: TGTGCCAGCAGCGCTGGCTTCTCTGGAAACACCATATATTTT.

There are a few counts of this clone. The rearrangement uses TRBV5-1 and TRBJ1-6; tentative D call: TRBD1 (6 bases). Trimming shortened V by 3 bases and J by 0 bases, and 13 bases separated the two germline ends. Germline values: CDR1 SGHRS, CDR2 YFSETQ. This CDR3 is 17 amino acids long. CDR3 sequence: CASSYTDSSSYNSPLHF. CDR3 sequence (DNA): TGCGCCAGCAGCTACACGGACAGTAGCTCCTATAATTCACCCCTCCACTTT.

This clone appeared a single time. The J gene is TRBJ1-1, the V gene TRBV5-1, with TRBD1 matching over 9 bases. V was pared by 4 bases and J by 1 base, with 8 bases of the junction left unmatched. This CDR3 is 16 amino acids long. Germline lookup yields CDR1 SGHRS and CDR2 YFSETQ. CDR3 nucleotide sequence: TGCGCCAGCAGCCGTCTCACAGGGGGCGCGAACACTGAAGCTTTCTTT. Protein product: CASSRLTGGANTEAFF.

The chain combines TRBV7-2 with TRBJ1-5; D is possibly TRBD1 (5 bases). The length of the CDR3 is 14 residues. Germline assignment: CDR1 SGHTA and CDR2 FQGNSA. V was trimmed by 2 bases and J by 4 bases, leaving 9 bases between them. CDR3 coding DNA: TGTGCCAGCAGCTTAAATGGGGGGAATCAGCCCCAGCATTTT. It codes for CASSLNGGNQPQHF.

V is TRBV18 and J is TRBJ1-1; maybe TRBD1 (5 bases). The CDR3 is 14 residues long. Germline V gene lookup returns CDR1 KGHSH and CDR2 LQKENI. The V end lost 4 bases, the J end lost 1 base, and 10 bases lay between the germline ends. CDR3 DNA sequence: TGTGCCAGCTCACTCTCCCAGGGGAACACTGAAGCTTTCTTT. This sequence encodes CASSLSQGNTEAFF.

The chain uses TRBV5-4 and TRBJ1-1; 8 positions agree with TRBD1. Germline CDR1 reads SGHNT; CDR2 reads YYREEE (reference sequence). V gave up 1 base and J gave up 4 bases; unmatched junction bases: 9. This CDR3 has 16 amino acids. CDR3 sequence: CASSLSPTGGGTEAFF. For the CDR3, the DNA is TGTGCCAGCAGCTTGTCCCCCACAGGGGGAGGCACTGAAGCTTTCTTT.